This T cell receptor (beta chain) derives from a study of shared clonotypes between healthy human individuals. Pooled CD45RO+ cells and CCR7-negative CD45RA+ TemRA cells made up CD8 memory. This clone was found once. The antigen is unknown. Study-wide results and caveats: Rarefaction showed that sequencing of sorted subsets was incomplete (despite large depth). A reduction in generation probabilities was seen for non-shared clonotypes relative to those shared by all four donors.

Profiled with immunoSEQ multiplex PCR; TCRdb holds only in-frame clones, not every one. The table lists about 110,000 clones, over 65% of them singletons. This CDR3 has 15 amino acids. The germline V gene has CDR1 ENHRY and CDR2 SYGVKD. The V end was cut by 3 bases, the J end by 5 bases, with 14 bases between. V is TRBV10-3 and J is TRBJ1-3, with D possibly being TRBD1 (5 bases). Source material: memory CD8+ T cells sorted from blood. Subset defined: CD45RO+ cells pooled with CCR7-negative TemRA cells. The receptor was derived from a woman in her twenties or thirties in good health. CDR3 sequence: CAISDFGGKRNTIYF. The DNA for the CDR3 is TGTGCCATCAGTGATTTCGGGGGGAAGAGAAACACCATATATTTT.